This entry features one T cell receptor (beta chain) sequence. This specimen belongs to a study of cytomegalovirus exposure and HLA in healthy donors. PCR amplification relied on 60 Vbeta primers (plus 13 Jbeta primers). Only in-frame clones appear in the TCRdb table, and some are missing; sequencing was by immunoSEQ multiplex PCR. The profile shows 75,000 to 100,000 clones, around 75% of them singletons. The CDR3 spans 15 residues. The V end was cut by 3 bases, the J end by 2 bases, with 11 bases between. The germline CDR1 and CDR2 sequences are SGHTA and FQGNSA. Sequencing was done on a sample of PBMCs. The V gene is TRBV7-2, the J gene TRBJ1-3; possibly TRBD1 for D (5 bases). This clonotype originated in a man between 18 and 35 years old in good health and CMV-seropositive. CDR3 nucleotides: TGTGCCAGCAGCTTCGGGGGACCCACTGGAAACACCATATATTTT. It translates to CASSFGGPTGNTIYF.